This TCR beta chain was observed in a study of cytomegalovirus exposure and HLA in healthy donors. For the study at large: Prior work identified around 100 million unique TCR beta sequences in 190 million or so T cells.

Primers: 60 Vbeta forward and 13 Jbeta reverse. Sequencing used immunoSEQ multiplex PCR; TCRdb keeps in-frame clones, though not all of them. The repertoire holds tens of thousands of clones, with about three quarters as singletons. CDR1 is MNHNS, CDR2 SASEGT, per germline. The V and J ends lost 6 bases and 3 bases, in that order; junction bases with no gene match: 11. CDR3 length: 15 residues. The chain employs TRBV6-1 and TRBJ2-7; 7 bases agree with TRBD2. The sequenced sample was PBMCs. This clonotype was sampled from a female donor in good health and CMV-seronegative. The CDR3 bases are TGTGCCAGCAGGCCGGGAGGCCCCCCTTACTACGAGCAGTACTTC. It translates to CASRPGGPPYYEQYF.